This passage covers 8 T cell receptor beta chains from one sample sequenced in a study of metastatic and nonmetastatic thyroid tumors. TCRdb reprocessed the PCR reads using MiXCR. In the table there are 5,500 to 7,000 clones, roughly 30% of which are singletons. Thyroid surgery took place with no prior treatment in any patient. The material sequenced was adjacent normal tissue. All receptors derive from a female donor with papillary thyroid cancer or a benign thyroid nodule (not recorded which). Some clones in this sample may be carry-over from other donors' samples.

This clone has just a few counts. CDR3 amino acids: CASSFHRDTEAFF. DNA for the CDR3: TGTGCCAGCAGTTTCCACAGGGACACTGAAGCTTTCTTT. The J gene is TRBJ1-1, the V gene TRBV28; maybe TRBD1 (6 bases). Trimming stripped 3 bases from V and 3 bases from J, with 8 bases between. Germline-derived CDR1 and CDR2 are MDHEN and SYDVKM. CDR3 size: 13 residues.

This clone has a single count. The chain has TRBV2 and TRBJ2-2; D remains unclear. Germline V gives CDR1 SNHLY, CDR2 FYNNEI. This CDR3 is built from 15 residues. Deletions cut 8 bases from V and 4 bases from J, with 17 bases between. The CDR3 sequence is CASRLPGIFTGELFF. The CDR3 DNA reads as TGTGCCAGCCGCCTTCCGGGCATTTTCACCGGGGAGCTGTTTTTT.

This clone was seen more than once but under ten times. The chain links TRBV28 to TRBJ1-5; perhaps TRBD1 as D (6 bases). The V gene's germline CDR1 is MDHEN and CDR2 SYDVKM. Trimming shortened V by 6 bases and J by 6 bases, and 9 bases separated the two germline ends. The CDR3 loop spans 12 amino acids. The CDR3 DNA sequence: TGTGCCAGCAGGGCAGGGGTTCAGCCCCAGCATTTT. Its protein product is CASRAGVQPQHF.

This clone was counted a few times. CDR3 sequence: CASSPGYYSGNTIYF. For the CDR3, the DNA is TGTGCCAGCAGTCCAGGCTATTACTCTGGAAACACCATATATTTT. The chain carries TRBV6-1 and TRBJ1-3; D is undetermined. CDR1 is MNHNS and CDR2 is SASEGT in the germline V gene. The CDR3 consists of 15 residues. V gave up 5 bases and J gave up 0 bases, with 11 bases separating them.

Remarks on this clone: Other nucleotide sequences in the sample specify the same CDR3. This CDR3 is CASSLTNYEQYF. CDR3 nucleotide sequence: TGTGCCAGCAGTCTTACCAACTACGAGCAGTACTTC. The chain has TRBV11-1 and TRBJ2-7; no clear D. This CDR3 has 12 amino acids. Germline CDR1 SGHAT, CDR2 FQDESV (reference sequence). The V end was cut by 6 bases, the J end by 3 bases, with 9 bases between.

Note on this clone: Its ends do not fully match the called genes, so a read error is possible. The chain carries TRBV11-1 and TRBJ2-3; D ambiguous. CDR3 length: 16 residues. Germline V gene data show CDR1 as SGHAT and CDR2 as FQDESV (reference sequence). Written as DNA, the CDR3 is TGTGCCAGTAGCTTATCTGACCAATCTAGCACAGATACGCAGTATTTT. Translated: CASSLSDQSSTDTQYF.

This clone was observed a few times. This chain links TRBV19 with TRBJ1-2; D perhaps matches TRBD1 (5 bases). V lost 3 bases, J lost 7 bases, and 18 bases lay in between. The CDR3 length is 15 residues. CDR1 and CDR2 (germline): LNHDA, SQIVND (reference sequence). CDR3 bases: TGTGCCAGTAGTATTTCGTTCCGGGACTCGGGTGGCTACACCTTC. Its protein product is CASSISFRDSGGYTF.

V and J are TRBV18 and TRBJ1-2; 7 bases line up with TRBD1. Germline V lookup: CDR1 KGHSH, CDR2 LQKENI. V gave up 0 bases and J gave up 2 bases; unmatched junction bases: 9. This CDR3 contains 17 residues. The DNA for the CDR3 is TGTGCCAGCTCACCACCAAACCGACAGGGAAGAAACTATGGCTACACCTTC. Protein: CASSPPNRQGRNYGYTF. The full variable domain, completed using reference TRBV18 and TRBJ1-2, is NAGVMQNPRHLVRRRGQEARLRCSPMKGHSHVYWYRQLPEEGLKFMVYLQKENIIDESGMPKERFSAEFPKEGPSILRIQQVVRGDSAAYFCASSPPNRQGRNYGYTFGSGTRLTVV.